This T cell receptor (beta chain) was retrieved from a study of T cells in Graves' hyperthyroidism and ophthalmopathy. Study-level findings and limits: The model identified upcoming ophthalmopathy a median approximately 6.5 months ahead of onset. A model using 13 V-J features told ophthalmopathy apart from stable hyperthyroidism.

Each diagnosis drew on symptoms, thyroxine, TRAb, thyroid ultrasound and orbital computed tomography findings. There are many counts of this clonotype. Its antigen is not known. RNA transcripts were the template for amplifying TCR beta CDR3 regions. The HTBI set primed first-round TCR CDR3 RT-PCR. TCRdb redid the calling of the multiplex PCR reads with MiXCR, one entry per CDR3 protein. The sample shows 500,000 to 800,000 distinct CDR3 sequences, 45% of them seen only once. The CDR3 contains 13 residues. The V end lost 5 bases, the J end lost 8 bases, and 15 bases lay between the germline ends. Germline V gene sequence: CDR1 SGHAT, CDR2 FQNNGV.

This sequence originates from an adult man with Graves' disease, either hyperthyroidism or ophthalmopathy (not recorded which). Sequencing input: peripheral blood or thyroid tissue (not recorded which). This chain connects TRBV11-2 to TRBJ1-1; the D gene is possibly TRBD1 (6 bases). The CDR3 reads CASSLLRTAEAFF. The CDR3 nucleotides are TGTGCCAGCAGCCTCTTAAGGACAGCGGAAGCTTTCTTT. Looking up the rest from reference TRBV11-2 and TRBJ1-1 gives the full variable domain: EAGVAQSPRYKIIEKRQSVAFWCNPISGHATLYWYQQILGQGPKLLIQFQNNGVVDDSQLPKDRFSAERLKGVDSTLKIQPAKLEDSAVYLCASSLLRTAEAFFGQGTRLTVV.